Listed below are T cell receptor beta chains from one sample, sequenced in a study of cytomegalovirus exposure and HLA in healthy donors. Profiled with immunoSEQ multiplex PCR; TCRdb holds only in-frame clones, not every one. In the table there are 160,000 or so clones, 78% of which are singletons. Material for sequencing was PBMCs. Every receptor here comes from a male donor in good health and CMV-seronegative. CDR3s include the opening cysteine and the closing phenylalanine or tryptophan. D genes are given only for firm matches. Clone size appears in some rows only: once, few, many, or a class for an expanded clone.

>TRBD1|once|TRBV5-6|TRBJ1-6
TGTGCCAGCAGCTCGTACGGGACAGCCGATTCACCCCTCCACTTT
CASSSYGTADSPLHF
>.|.|TRBV2|TRBJ2-5
TGTGCCAGCAGTGAAAGGGGGACCCAGTACTTC
CASSERGTQYF
>.|.|TRBV5-1|TRBJ2-3
TGCGCCAGCAGCTTGGCCGGGAGTGGTACAGATACGCAGTATTTT
CASSLAGSGTDTQYF
>TRBD1|.|TRBV13|TRBJ2-1
TGTGCCAGCAGCCCGGGACAGGGGTTAGGTAATGAGCAGTTCTTC
CASSPGQGLGNEQFF
>.|.|TRBV11-3|TRBJ1-3
TGTGCCAGCAGCTTAGGTACAGGGCACGGAAACACCATATATTTT
CASSLGTGHGNTIYF
>.|.|TRBV7-9|TRBJ2-6
TGTGCCAGCAGCGCCAGGCAGGGGAAGTTCGCTGGGGCCAACGTCCTGACTTTC
CASSARQGKFAGANVLTF
>.|.|TRBV28|TRBJ1-1
TGTGCCAGCAGTTTACCAGGTATGAACACTGAAGCTTTCTTT
CASSLPGMNTEAFF
>TRBD2|.|TRBV4-2|TRBJ2-1
TGTGCCAGCAGCCAAGATCGGGGGGATGAGCAGTTCTTC
CASSQDRGDEQFF
>.|once|TRBV9|TRBJ2-7
TGTGCCAGCAGCGTAGGCCCTAGCGCCGCAACCTACGAGCAGTACTTC
CASSVGPSAATYEQYF
>.|once|TRBV13|TRBJ2-5
TGTGCCAGCAGCCACCGGGCGGCGGGACGACCGGAGACCCAGTACTTC
CASSHRAAGRPETQYF
>.|.|TRBV30|TRBJ1-5
TGTGCCTGGAGTGTCGAGCGCAATCAGCCCCAGCATTTT
CAWSVERNQPQHF